These 8 T cell receptor beta chains were sequenced from one sample in a study of T cells in Graves' hyperthyroidism and ophthalmopathy. TCR beta CDR3 regions were amplified from RNA. During a first-round RT-PCR of the TCR CDR3, the HTBI primer set was used. In TCRdb, the multiplex PCR reads were re-called with MiXCR into one record per CDR3 protein. Of some 500,000 distinct CDR3 sequences listed, 15% to 20% are singletons. The sample taken for sequencing was blood. These receptor sequences come from a woman in her 30s with Graves' ophthalmopathy.

This clonotype was seen more than once but under ten times. The chain combines TRBV19 with TRBJ1-1, with TRBD1 identical over 9 bases. CDR1 and CDR2 from the germline V gene are LNHDA and SQIVND (reference sequence). V shed 4 bases and J 4 bases; nucleotides not matched to a gene: 4. The CDR3 runs 14 residues. The CDR3 spells CASSKDRGSTEAFF. CDR3 sequence (DNA): TGTGCCAGTAGTAAAGACAGGGGGAGCACTGAAGCTTTCTTT.

Only a few counts were recorded for this clonotype. The chain combines TRBV20-1 with TRBJ2-7; a weak D match, TRBD2 (6 bases). V lost 3 bases and J 5 bases, leaving 11 bases between the germline ends. The V gene's germline CDR1 is DFQATT and CDR2 SNEGSKA (reference sequence). The CDR3 has 12 amino acids. CDR3 loop: CSASRRVDEQYF. CDR3 nucleotides: TGCAGTGCTAGTAGGAGGGTCGACGAGCAGTACTTC.

In this sample, this clonotype turned up many times. This sequence joins TRBV20-1 and TRBJ1-5; no reliable D call. The V gene's germline CDR1 is DFQATT and CDR2 SNEGSKA (reference sequence). The CDR3 is 13 residues long. Trimming left V 6 bases short and J 3 bases short, with 12 bases between. Written as DNA, the CDR3 is TGCAGTGCCGCGGGAACAGTCAATCAGCCCCAGCATTTT. It codes for CSAAGTVNQPQHF.

In DNA form, the CDR3 reads TGTGCCAGTAAGGGGGGGCAAGATACGCAGTATTTT. It translates to CASKGGQDTQYF. The V and J genes are TRBV19 and TRBJ2-3; the D gene is possibly TRBD2 (7 bases). This CDR3 region has 12 residues. In germline, CDR1 is LNHDA, CDR2 SQIVND (reference sequence). The V and J ends lost 7 bases and 5 bases respectively, with 10 bases between them. Supplemented by reference TRBV19 and TRBJ2-3, the full variable domain reads DGGITQSPKYLFRKEGQNVTLSCEQNLNHDAMYWYRQDPGQGLRLIYYSQIVNDFQKGDIAEGYSVSREKKESFPLTVTSAQKNPTAFYLCASKGGQDTQYFGPGTRLTVL.

This clonotype was counted at least ten times. The rearrangement uses TRBV12-3 or TRBV12-4 and TRBJ2-7; 10 bases map to TRBD2. CDR3 length equals 15 residues. V was pared by 6 bases and J by 6 bases, with 11 bases of the junction left unmatched. This CDR3 reads CASRTELAGALEQYF. Written as DNA, the CDR3 is TGTGCCAGCAGGACGGAGCTAGCGGGAGCCCTCGAGCAGTACTTC.

The rearrangement links TRBV29-1 to TRBJ2-7, with 9 bases identical to TRBD1. The CDR3 spans 13 residues. V gave up 4 bases and J gave up 6 bases; unmatched junction bases: 7. Per the germline V gene, CDR1 is SQVTM and CDR2 is ANQGSEA. The CDR3, as DNA: TGCAGCGTTGTGGGGACAGGGAGCTTCGAGCAGTACTTC. It translates to CSVVGTGSFEQYF.

In its sample, this clonotype was seen many times. This chain connects TRBV11-2 to TRBJ1-2; 7 bases line up with TRBD1. Germline V gene lookup returns CDR1 SGHAT and CDR2 FQNNGV. Trimming removed 4 bases from V and 5 bases from J; junction bases left unmatched: 13. The CDR3 consists of 16 residues. The CDR3 bases are TGTGCCAGCAGCTCCTCTCGGAGGGGGCTGGTATATGGCTACACCTTC. It translates to CASSSSRRGLVYGYTF.

This clonotype occurred a few times. This chain joins TRBV29-1 and TRBJ2-3; D is possibly TRBD2 (6 bases). CDR3 length: 13 amino acids. Germline CDR1 and CDR2: SQVTM and ANQGSEA. The V end lost 6 bases, the J end lost 3 bases, and 13 bases lay between the germline ends. The CDR3 nucleotides read TGCAGCGTCCTTAAGGCGGGGACAGATACGCAGTATTTT. As protein: CSVLKAGTDTQYF.